The sequence of this T cell receptor beta chain was determined in a study of technical replicates of blood from a few donors (dated by TCRdb to the late 2010s). Library preparation was by the immunoSEQ multiplex PCR assay. TCRdb retrieved this table from immuneACCESS and kept in-frame rearrangements only. Not all clones are present; in checked studies, unresolved V genes account for under half, and no reason is known for the remainder. The sample table contains around 80,000 clones; only one count was recorded for 75% to 90% of them. The ten largest clones add up to less than 0.5% of the sample. In regard to this clone: No antigen is known for it. The sample holds no much larger clone one base away, and base qualities are not on file.

CDR1 and CDR2 (SGDLS, YYNGEE) derive from the germline V gene. The cysteine opens and the phenylalanine closes a CDR3 of 18 amino acids. CDR3 DNA is the only sequence kept; it has 54 bases, read in frame from the first base. The V end gives up 4 bases and the J end 1 base, leaving 10 bases in the junction not matched to a gene. This clonotype was obtained from a human donor in good health. Material for sequencing was T cells isolated from PBMCs. The rearranged chain carries TRBV9 and TRBJ2-2, with TRBD2 identical over 10 junction bases. The base sequence is TGTGCCAGCAGCAGCGGGGGGAGCGGGAGGGTGAACACCGGGGAGCTGTTTTTT. It translates to CASSSGGSGRVNTGELFF.